These 20 T cell receptor beta chains came from one sample sequenced in a study of shared clonotypes between healthy human individuals (dated by TCRdb to the early 2020s). Library preparation employed the immunoSEQ multiplex PCR assay. TCRdb stores this immuneACCESS table with in-frame sequences only. Part of the clones is absent; in the studies checked, under half of the shortfall reflects unresolved V genes, and no reason is known for the rest. The sample table contains around 2,000,000 clones; only one count was recorded for roughly 94% of them. Jointly, the top ten make up about 0.13% of the sample. Sample: naive CD4+ T cells sorted from blood. Interpreted using the paper, the cell subset or site label stands for: CD45RA+ positively selected. The origin of the receptors is a man in his late teens or twenties in good health.

The gene calls are TRBV10-1 and TRBJ2-1, with 11 positions matching TRBD2. V gave up 5 bases and J gave up 2 bases; unmatched junction bases: 2. Germline CDR1 reads WNHNN; CDR2 reads SYGVQD (reference sequence). This CDR3 has 15 amino acids. CDR3 nucleotide sequence: TGCGCCAGCAGTAAGGGACTAGCGGCCTACAATGAGCAGTTCTTC. The encoded protein is CASSKGLAAYNEQFF.

The rearrangement links TRBV6-1 to TRBJ1-1; 7 nucleotides match TRBD1. V was pared by 10 bases and J by 0 bases, with 5 bases of the junction left unmatched. The CDR3 runs to 13 residues. Germline-derived CDR1 and CDR2 are MNHNS and SASEGT. The CDR3 DNA reads TGTGCCATCCTGGACAGGATGAACACTGAAGCTTTCTTT. This sequence encodes CAILDRMNTEAFF.

V usage is TRBV19 and J usage is TRBJ1-1; D ambiguous. This CDR3 contains 15 residues. Trimming stripped 0 bases from V and 7 bases from J, with 15 bases between. Germline V gene sequence: CDR1 LNHDA, CDR2 SQIVND (reference sequence). CDR3 amino acids: CASSIDPAGGVEAFF. Here the CDR3 DNA reads TGTGCCAGTAGTATAGATCCTGCTGGAGGAGTTGAAGCTTTCTTT.

The V gene is TRBV5-1, the J gene TRBJ1-1; a weak D match, TRBD1 (6 bases). This CDR3 has 14 amino acids. The germline V gene encodes CDR1 SGHRS and CDR2 YFSETQ. V was clipped by 4 bases and J by 1 base, with 11 bases between them. The CDR3 sequence is CASSPMGQNTEAFF. CDR3 nucleotide sequence: TGCGCCAGCAGCCCGATGGGACAGAACACTGAAGCTTTCTTT.

The chain uses TRBV11-1 and TRBJ2-5; weak D call: TRBD2 (5 bases). Germline V gene lookup returns CDR1 SGHAT and CDR2 FQDESV (reference sequence). CDR3 length: 16 amino acids. The V gene lost 0 bases and the J gene lost 1 base, with 12 bases spanning the gap. CDR3 in DNA: TGTGCCAGCAGCTTAGCGCTCGGGGTGATCCAAGAGACCCAGTACTTC. This encodes CASSLALGVIQETQYF.

The chain recombines TRBV4-1 with TRBJ2-7; possibly TRBD1 for D (6 bases). There are 16 residues in the CDR3. From germline, CDR1 is MGHRA and CDR2 YSYEKL. The V end was cut by 3 bases, the J end by 0 bases, with 15 bases between. The CDR3 protein is CASSHLPTGSSYEQYF. The CDR3 nucleotides read TGCGCCAGCAGCCATCTCCCGACAGGTTCCTCCTACGAGCAGTACTTC.

This sequence joins TRBV5-1 and TRBJ2-3, with D unresolved. V gave up 4 bases and J gave up 3 bases, with 12 bases separating them. The length of the CDR3 is 14 residues. The germline gives CDR1 SGHRS, CDR2 YFSETQ. The chain's CDR3 is CASSTDHITDTQYF. The CDR3 bases are TGCGCCAGCAGCACAGACCATATTACAGATACGCAGTATTTT.

The chain employs TRBV28 and TRBJ1-2; maybe TRBD1 (5 bases). The V gene's germline CDR1 is MDHEN and CDR2 SYDVKM. CDR3 length: 14 amino acids. V lost 3 bases to trimming and J lost 4 bases, with 12 bases between them. The CDR3 DNA reads as TGTGCCAGCAGTTTGGGGCCGGGAATCTATGGCTACACCTTC. As protein: CASSLGPGIYGYTF.

The chain links TRBV5-6 to TRBJ2-4, with TRBD1 identical over 8 bases. The CDR3 totals 19 residues. The V gene end was trimmed by 4 bases and the J gene end by 8 bases; junction bases not matched to a gene: 23. Germline V gene sequence: CDR1 SGHDT, CDR2 YYEEEE. The CDR3 nucleotides read TGTGCCAGCAGCCAGGCCGTATCAGGGGGCGCGAAGAGGGGTGACATTCAGTACTTC. Translation gives CASSQAVSGGAKRGDIQYF.

A few counts support this clone. At one end, the junction sequence differs from germline, possibly due to a read error. The rearrangement links TRBV15 to TRBJ2-5; D might be TRBD2 (7 bases). The length of the CDR3 is 13 residues. The V gene's germline CDR1 is LNHNV and CDR2 YYDKDF (reference sequence). Written as DNA, the CDR3 is TGTGCCACCAGCAGAGATCTACTCGGGGGGCAAGACTTC. This gives the protein CATSRDLLGGQDF.

This rearrangement joins TRBV6-1 to TRBJ2-7, with TRBD2 matching 9 bases. The CDR3 runs to 14 residues. V gave up 7 bases and J gave up 1 base; unmatched junction bases: 5. CDR1 is MNHNS, CDR2 SASEGT, per germline. CDR3 protein: CASKRLAESYEQYF. Here the CDR3 DNA reads TGTGCCAGCAAACGACTAGCGGAGTCCTACGAGCAGTACTTC.

This clone was seen once. The chain uses TRBV7-2 and TRBJ2-5, with D possibly being TRBD1 or TRBD2 (7 bases each). Trimming left V 6 bases short and J 6 bases short, with 17 bases between. CDR3 length: 14 residues. CDR1 and CDR2 from the germline V gene are SGHTA and FQGNSA. The CDR3 nucleotides are TGTGCCAGCAGTCGGGGGAGGGGGCGACAGACCCAGTACTTC. It codes for CASSRGRGRQTQYF.

This chain links TRBV11-3 with TRBJ1-2; the D is unclear. In germline, CDR1 is SGHNT, CDR2 YENEEA. V gave up 0 bases and J gave up 4 bases, with 12 bases separating them. The CDR3 is 15 residues long. The CDR3 reads CASSLECGLPYGYTF. The CDR3 nucleotides are TGTGCCAGCAGCTTAGAATGCGGGCTGCCCTATGGCTACACCTTC.

CDR3 bases: TGTGCCAGCAGCTTAGGGCTAGCGGGAGGGATCTACGAGCAGTACTTC. This encodes CASSLGLAGGIYEQYF. The genes are TRBV11-2 and TRBJ2-7; 12 bases map to TRBD2. V was clipped by 1 base and J by 3 bases; unmatched bases: 4. Germline CDR1 is SGHAT and CDR2 is FQNNGV. This CDR3 spans 16 amino acids.

This rearrangement joins TRBV19 to TRBJ2-5; 8 bases fit TRBD1. The V segment lost 6 bases and the J segment 4 bases; nucleotides outside the gene matches: 10. CDR1 and CDR2 from the germline V gene are LNHDA and SQIVND (reference sequence). This CDR3 comprises 15 residues. For the CDR3, the DNA is TGTGCCAGTAGCAAAGACAGGGGTGTAGGAGAGACCCAGTACTTC. The encoded protein is CASSKDRGVGETQYF.

This clone was seen a single time. The J gene is TRBJ1-3, the V gene TRBV28; D unresolved. Trimming took 8 bases from V and 9 from J, leaving 23 bases between them. The CDR3 loop spans 15 amino acids. Germline V CDR1 and CDR2: MDHEN, SYDVKM. The CDR3 loop reads CASPPGRILDSTIYF. CDR3 coding DNA: TGTGCCAGCCCCCCGGGCCGGATTCTGGATAGCACCATATATTTT.

Notes on this clone: Other DNA sequences within the sample encode an identical CDR3. The rearrangement links TRBV5-1 to TRBJ2-5; tentatively, D is TRBD1 (5 bases). This CDR3 has 15 amino acids. Trimming removed 4 bases at V and 1 base at J, with 14 bases between. CDR1 SGHRS and CDR2 YFSETQ come from the germline V gene. The CDR3 DNA is TGCGCCAGCAGCCTCATGGGTAGGGGCCAAGAGACCCAGTACTTC. Translation gives CASSLMGRGQETQYF.

The CDR3 DNA follows: TGCGCCAGCAGCCGCTCGGGTCCCCCGGATGAGCAGTTCTTC. It yields the protein CASSRSGPPDEQFF. The gene calls are TRBV5-1 and TRBJ2-1; no definite D call. Germline V gene sequence: CDR1 SGHRS, CDR2 YFSETQ. The CDR3 is 14 amino acids. Deletions cut 4 bases from V and 8 bases from J, with 16 bases between.

The rearrangement joins TRBV15 to TRBJ1-6, with D unclear. V was pared by 1 base and J by 0 bases, with 10 bases between. Per the germline V gene, CDR1 is LNHNV and CDR2 is YYDKDF (reference sequence). The CDR3 covers 17 residues. The CDR3 DNA reads as TGTGCCACCAGCAGAGGCAGAGCAAGCTCCTATAATTCACCCCTCCACTTT. It encodes CATSRGRASSYNSPLHF. The full variable domain, with the rest looked up from reference TRBV15 and TRBJ1-6, is DAMVIQNPRYQVTQFGKPVTLSCSQTLNHNVMYWYQQKSSQAPKLLFHYYDKDFNNEADTPDNFQSRRPNTSFCFLDIRSPGLGDTAMYLCATSRGRASSYNSPLHFGNGTRLTVT.

The CDR3 sequence is CASSLVGGIHTDTQYF. The CDR3 DNA reads as TGTGCCAGCAGCTTGGTAGGGGGCATACACACAGATACGCAGTATTTT. The rearrangement joins TRBV5-4 to TRBJ2-3; TRBD1 agrees at 7 bases. Germline-derived CDR1 and CDR2 are SGHNT and YYREEE (reference sequence). This CDR3 has 16 residues. V lost 0 bases to trimming and J lost 2 bases; unmatched junction nucleotides: 6.